What follows are 18 T cell receptor beta chains derived from one specimen sequenced in a study of blood T cells in healthy people across ages. A second PCR of 7 to 11 cycles used a sample-barcoded 5' primer and a J-beta primer mix. TCRdb ran MiXCR on the 5' RACE reads and lists one entry per CDR3 protein. The data show over 1,500,000 distinct CDR3 sequences, about 50% seen once. Material: blood. The receptors were sampled from a woman aged 40 to 50 in good health.

This clonotype was detected only once. The chain couples TRBV27 to TRBJ1-2, with D possibly matching TRBD1 (5 bases). V gave up 0 bases and J gave up 6 bases, with 11 bases separating them. CDR1 and CDR2 from the germline V gene are MNHEY and SMNVEV (reference sequence). The CDR3 loop spans 14 amino acids. CDR3 residues: CASSLSQGLHGYTF. The CDR3 nucleotides are TGTGCCAGCAGTTTATCTCAGGGTCTACATGGCTACACCTTC.

The genes are TRBV3-1 and TRBJ2-1; D is possibly TRBD2 (7 bases). The V end was cut by 4 bases, the J end by 6 bases, with 19 bases between. The CDR3 spans 16 residues. Germline V gene lookup returns CDR1 LGHDT and CDR2 YNNKEL (reference sequence). CDR3 in DNA: TGTGCCAGCAGCCCGCATAGAGGGGGGGCCTCCAATGAGCAGTTCTTC. It yields the protein CASSPHRGGASNEQFF.

This clonotype has more than one count but fewer than ten. The chain carries TRBV20-1 and TRBJ2-7; 9 bases align to TRBD1. V shed 7 bases, J shed 5 bases, and the junction held 12 bases outside the gene matches. Germline lookup yields CDR1 DFQATT and CDR2 SNEGSKA (reference sequence). This CDR3 spans 14 amino acids. For the CDR3, the DNA is TGCAGTGTTATATCCCGGGACAGGGACGACGAGCAGTACTTC. It yields the protein CSVISRDRDDEQYF.

The V gene is TRBV4-2, the J gene TRBJ2-5, with 8 bases identical to TRBD2. V dropped 0 bases and J dropped 11; count of bases not matched to a gene: 14. The CDR3 runs to 16 residues. Germline CDR1 LGHNA, CDR2 YNFKEQ. CDR3 coding DNA: TGTGCCAGCAGCCAAGATGGCCGGGGGGGTAACAATGAGCAGTACTTC. Translated, it gives CASSQDGRGGNNEQYF.

In this sample, this clonotype turned up a few times. The chain recombines TRBV3-1 with TRBJ2-1; TRBD2 matches 8 bases. The CDR3 consists of 14 residues. CDR1 is LGHDT, CDR2 YNNKEL, per germline (reference sequence). Germline trimming cut 6 bases from V and 4 bases from J; bases unmatched to any gene: 5. CDR3 residues: CASRAGGRYNEQFF. The CDR3 DNA follows: TGTGCCAGCAGGGCGGGGGGAAGGTACAATGAGCAGTTCTTC.

This clonotype occurred a few times. This chain uses TRBV27 with TRBJ2-1, with D unresolved. Trimming took off 2 bases at V and 8 bases at J, with 7 bases between the two ends. Germline CDR1 is MNHEY and CDR2 is SMNVEV (reference sequence). CDR3 length: 12 residues. The CDR3 DNA sequence: TGTGCCAGCAGTTTAAGGCCGCATGAGCAGTTCTTC. Translation gives CASSLRPHEQFF.

This clonotype was detected a few times. The J gene is TRBJ2-3, the V gene TRBV5-1; 10 bases are shared with TRBD1. V shed 0 bases and J 6 bases; nucleotides not matched to a gene: 7. The CDR3 totals 16 residues. Germline CDR1 SGHRS, CDR2 YFSETQ. DNA for the CDR3: TGCGCCAGCAGCTTGGATCCCCGACAGGGGGCCGATACGCAGTATTTT. Protein product: CASSLDPRQGADTQYF.

CDR3 nucleotide sequence: TGTGCCAGCGAAGGCGGAAACACCATATATTTT. It encodes CASEGGNTIYF. The V call is TRBV9, the J call TRBJ1-3, with D unclear. There are 11 residues in the CDR3. Germline lookup yields CDR1 SGDLS and CDR2 YYNGEE. Trimming removed 7 bases at V and 4 bases at J, with 6 bases between. Combining the CDR3 with reference TRBV9 and TRBJ1-3 gives the whole variable domain DSGVTQTPKHLITATGQRVTLRCSPRSGDLSVYWYQQSLDQGLQFLIQYYNGEERAKGNILERFSAQQFPDLHSELNLSSLELGDSALYFCASEGGNTIYFGEGSWLTVV.

As DNA, the CDR3 is TGCAGTGCTCACATAACGGGAAGCGGGGGCCTCTCCTACGAGCAGTACTTC. Protein: CSAHITGSGGLSYEQYF. V is TRBV20-1 and J is TRBJ2-7; 8 bases agree with TRBD2. The V segment lost 5 bases and the J segment 0 bases; nucleotides outside the gene matches: 15. Per the germline V gene, CDR1 is DFQATT and CDR2 is SNEGSKA (reference sequence). The CDR3 runs to 17 residues.

The chain carries TRBV5-1 and TRBJ2-5, with 8 bases aligning to TRBD2. Trimming removed 4 bases from V and 3 bases from J; junction bases left unmatched: 5. The CDR3 contains 14 residues. The V gene's germline CDR1 is SGHRS and CDR2 YFSETQ. DNA of the CDR3: TGCGCCAGCAGCCGCGGAGCGGGGGAAGAGACCCAGTACTTC. It encodes CASSRGAGEETQYF.

V gene TRBV15 combines with J gene TRBJ1-5, with 7 bases fitting TRBD1. The germline gives CDR1 LNHNV, CDR2 YYDKDF (reference sequence). V gave up 1 base and J gave up 2 bases; unmatched junction bases: 14. The CDR3 has 19 residues. This chain's CDR3 is CATSRVAGTEVYCNQPQHF. DNA for the CDR3: TGTGCCACCAGCAGAGTGGCAGGGACAGAGGTATATTGCAATCAGCCCCAGCATTTT.

The rearrangement links TRBV29-1 to TRBJ2-1, with 16 bases aligning to TRBD2. The junction had 9 bases not matched to a gene; V was cut back by 5 bases and J by 2 bases. The CDR3 length is 18 residues. Germline lookup yields CDR1 SQVTM and CDR2 ANQGSEA. The CDR3 spells CSVYGTSGGAVPYNEQFF. The DNA of the CDR3 is TGCAGCGTTTACGGGACTAGCGGGGGGGCAGTCCCCTACAATGAGCAGTTCTTC.

The V and J genes are TRBV20-1 and TRBJ1-2, with D hard to call. In germline, CDR1 is DFQATT, CDR2 SNEGSKA (reference sequence). Between the trimmed V and J ends, which lost 1 base and 7 bases, there was a span of 13 bases. CDR3 length: 13 amino acids. This chain's CDR3 is CSARGSGQRGYTF. As DNA, the CDR3 is TGCAGTGCTAGAGGATCTGGGCAGCGTGGCTACACCTTC.

This clonotype was seen only a few times. V gene TRBV5-1 combines with J gene TRBJ2-7, with 7 bases identical to TRBD2. Germline V gives CDR1 SGHRS, CDR2 YFSETQ. Trimming at V came to 2 bases and at J to 6 bases, leaving 5 bases not matched to a gene. This CDR3 has 13 residues. CDR3 sequence reads: CASSLPAGVEQYF. The CDR3 nucleotides are TGCGCCAGCAGCTTACCGGCGGGGGTCGAGCAGTACTTC.

Concerning this clonotype: At one boundary the junction diverges from the germline segment, which might be a read error. The chain carries TRBV7-2 and TRBJ2-6; D is perhaps TRBD2 (5 bases). Germline V CDR1 and CDR2: SGHTA, FQGNSA. The CDR3 runs to 17 residues. CDR3 loop: CANSLVRTGYGANVLTF. CDR3 bases: TGTGCCAACAGCTTAGTCCGGACGGGGTATGGGGCCAACGTCCTGACTTTC.

J is TRBJ1-5 and V is TRBV24-1; perhaps TRBD1 as D (5 bases). CDR3 length equals 18 residues. V lost 3 bases and J lost 0, with 17 bases in between. The V gene's germline CDR1 is KGHDR and CDR2 SFDVKD. The CDR3 DNA reads TGTGCCACCAGTGATCCAAAGACAGAAAAAGATAGCAATCAGCCCCAGCATTTT. Its protein is CATSDPKTEKDSNQPQHF.

A few counts support this clonotype. The rearrangement joins TRBV7-2 to TRBJ2-3, with TRBD2 as a possible D gene (6 bases). Germline-derived CDR1 and CDR2 are SGHTA and FQGNSA. Trimming removed 8 bases from V and 0 bases from J, with 12 bases in between. This CDR3 has 14 residues. The CDR3 DNA reads TGTGCCAGCGGGGGGTACTCTAGCACAGATACGCAGTATTTT. As protein: CASGGYSSTDTQYF.

The V gene is TRBV7-2, the J gene TRBJ1-5; possibly TRBD1 for D (6 bases). Germline assignment: CDR1 SGHTA and CDR2 FQGNSA. The ends were cut back, 5 bases at V and 4 bases at J, with 15 bases in the middle. The CDR3 contains 15 residues. The DNA of the CDR3 is TGTGCCAGCAGCCCCCCGCGGGGGGCGAATCAGCCCCAGCATTTT. Residues: CASSPPRGANQPQHF.